The rows below give T cell receptor beta chains drawn from one sample of a study of cytomegalovirus exposure and HLA in healthy donors. TCRdb's table, derived via immunoSEQ multiplex PCR, lists solely in-frame clones and lacks some. The sample contains about 110,000 clones, 80% to 85% of which appear only once. Material for sequencing was PBMCs. These receptors all stem from a man aged 25 to 45 in good health and CMV-seropositive. Both conserved end residues are trimmed from each CDR3. Clone size is not always given. Where it is, it says once, few, many or a class for expanded clones.

cdr3_aa	clone_size	cdr3_length	v_call	j_call
ASRMSYGSGNTIY	NA	13	TRBV5-8	TRBJ1-3
ASSLVGGEETQY	NA	12	TRBV2	TRBJ2-5
ASSFGGALLETQY	NA	13	TRBV6-5	TRBJ2-5
ASSVDSNSPLH	few	11	TRBV2	TRBJ1-6
ASSNRDRGNRYAV	NA	13	TRBV6-1	TRBJ2-3
ASSLGGPYEQY	NA	11	TRBV5-1	TRBJ2-7
ASSLVIMSDTQY	NA	12	TRBV13	TRBJ2-3
ASSRDRVEKLF	NA	11	TRBV2	TRBJ1-4
ASTPGTSGVGGQF	NA	13	TRBV27	TRBJ2-1
ASSIQGILFGYT	NA	12	TRBV19	TRBJ1-2
ASSPTGSHTQY	NA	11	TRBV9	TRBJ2-3
ASSGPTGGTEAF	NA	12	TRBV7-6	TRBJ1-1
ASSRGVNTGELF	once	12	TRBV19	TRBJ2-2
ASSVDSTIQETQY	NA	13	TRBV6-1	TRBJ2-5
ASSEAPTSSGSAYIQY	once	16	TRBV6-1	TRBJ2-4
ASSLGQGAIDTQY	NA	13	TRBV18	TRBJ2-3
ASSHTAGGVNEQY	NA	13	TRBV4-2	TRBJ2-7
ASSLVPAGAREQY	NA	13	TRBV5-1	TRBJ2-7
ASSARLGGLSGNTIY	NA	15	TRBV9	TRBJ1-3
ASSSLLQGVGANVLT	NA	15	TRBV5-1	TRBJ2-6
SVEPTSVGSDTQY	once	13	TRBV29-1	TRBJ2-3
ASSLGARVDEQY	NA	12	TRBV5-6	TRBJ2-7
ASRGDSSYNSPLH	NA	13	TRBV2	TRBJ1-6
ASSFPWGDRANVLT	NA	14	TRBV11-3	TRBJ2-6
ASSLFLGELF	NA	10	TRBV5-5	TRBJ2-2
ASSLDTANYGYT	NA	12	TRBV5-1	TRBJ1-2
ASSLDRDNQPQH	NA	12	TRBV19	TRBJ1-5
AIRKDRGEAKNIQY	NA	14	TRBV10-3	TRBJ2-4
ASSLGASPMN	NA	10	TRBV5-4	TRBJ2-3
ASSESQVHQPQH	NA	12	TRBV2	TRBJ1-5
ASSLYGGRAETQY	NA	13	TRBV28	TRBJ2-5
AILQGARAYGYT	NA	12	TRBV6-1	TRBJ1-2
ASSRQGTHYGYT	few	12	TRBV5-4	TRBJ1-2
ASSLVASGSPRSTDTQY	NA	17	TRBV5-1	TRBJ2-3
ASKIGGDQPQH	NA	11	TRBV28	TRBJ1-5